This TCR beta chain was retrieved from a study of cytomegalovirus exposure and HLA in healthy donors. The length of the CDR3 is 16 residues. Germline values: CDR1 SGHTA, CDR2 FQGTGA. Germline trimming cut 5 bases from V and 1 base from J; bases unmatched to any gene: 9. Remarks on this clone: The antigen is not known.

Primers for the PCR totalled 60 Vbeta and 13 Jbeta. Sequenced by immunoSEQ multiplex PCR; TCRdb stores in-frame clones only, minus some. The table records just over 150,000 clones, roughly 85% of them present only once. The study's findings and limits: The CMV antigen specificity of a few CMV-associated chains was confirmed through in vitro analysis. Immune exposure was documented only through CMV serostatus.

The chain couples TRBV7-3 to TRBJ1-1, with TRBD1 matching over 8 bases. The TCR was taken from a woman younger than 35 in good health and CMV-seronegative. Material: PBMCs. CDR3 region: CASSARTGTTNTEAFF. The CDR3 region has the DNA TGTGCCAGCAGCGCGCGGACAGGGACGACGAACACTGAAGCTTTCTTT. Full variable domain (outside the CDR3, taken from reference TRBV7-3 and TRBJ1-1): GAGVSQTPSNKVTEKGKYVELRCDPISGHTALYWYRQSLGQGPEFLIYFQGTGAADDSGLPNDRFFAVRPEGSVSTLKIQRTERGDSAVYLCASSARTGTTNTEAFFGQGTRLTVV.